This T cell receptor beta chain was recorded in a study of cytomegalovirus exposure and HLA in healthy donors. Trimming stripped 0 bases from V and 2 bases from J, with 11 bases between. Germline lookup yields CDR1 SGHKS and CDR2 YYEKEE (reference sequence). The CDR3 totals 16 residues. Study-level findings and limits: TCR sequences were mostly rare, though some public TCRs occurred in many donors.

The PCR was carried out with 60 Vbeta primers and 13 Jbeta primers. Using immunoSEQ multiplex PCR, the repertoire was profiled, and TCRdb retains in-frame clones only, with some absent. The profile shows about 81,000 clones, over 65% of them singletons. For this clone: Its antigen is still unknown.

J is TRBJ2-2 and V is TRBV5-5, with D unclear. The sample taken for sequencing was PBMCs. This clonotype was sampled from a man aged 50 to 60 in good health and CMV-seropositive. This CDR3 is CASSLAVAGNTGELFF. In DNA, the CDR3 is TGTGCCAGCAGCTTGGCCGTGGCAGGCAACACCGGGGAGCTGTTTTTT.